This TCR beta chain was identified during a study of spatial heterogeneity in lung cancer. General study findings and limits: In tumors, expanded intratumoral alpha and beta TCR counts tracked mutation counts.

CDR1 and CDR2 from the germline V gene are KGHDR and SFDVKD. The CDR3 is made up of 13 amino acids. As regards this clonotype: Its antigen is currently unknown. Its ends do not fully match the called genes, so a read error is possible. The library was built for alpha chains, so this beta chain is an off-target read and its size means little.

TCRdb reprocessed the 5' RACE reads with MiXCR, giving one entry per CDR3 protein. The sample holds about 2,000 distinct CDR3 sequences, roughly 23% seen once. The time point is: sample taken at primary tumor resection. The sequence was obtained from a male donor with early-stage non-small cell lung cancer. J is TRBJ2-1 and V is TRBV24-1; 8 bases agree with TRBD1. The material was lung tumor tissue, obtained at surgery. This CDR3 reads CATSETDRGATYF. CDR3 bases: TGTGCCACCAGTGAGACAGACAGGGGCGCTACTTACTTC.